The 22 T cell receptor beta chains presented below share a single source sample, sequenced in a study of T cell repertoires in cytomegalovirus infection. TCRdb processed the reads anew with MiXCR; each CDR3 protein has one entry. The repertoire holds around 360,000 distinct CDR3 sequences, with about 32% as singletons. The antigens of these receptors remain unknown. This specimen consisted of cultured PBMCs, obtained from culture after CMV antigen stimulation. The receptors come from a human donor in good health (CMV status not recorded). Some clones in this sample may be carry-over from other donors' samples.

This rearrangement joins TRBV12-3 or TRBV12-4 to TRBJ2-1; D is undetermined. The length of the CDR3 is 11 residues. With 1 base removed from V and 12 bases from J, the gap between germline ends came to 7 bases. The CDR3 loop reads CASSLGARQFF. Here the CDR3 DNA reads TGTGCCAGCAGTTTAGGGGCCAGGCAGTTCTTC.

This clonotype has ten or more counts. The CDR3: CASSPYWAGELFF. In DNA form, the CDR3 reads TGTGCCAGCAGCCCCTATTGGGCCGGGGAGCTGTTTTTT. The rearrangement uses TRBV11-3 and TRBJ2-2, with D uncertain. V gave up 5 bases and J gave up 6 bases, with 10 bases separating them. The CDR3 has 13 residues. Germline V lookup: CDR1 SGHNT, CDR2 YENEEA.

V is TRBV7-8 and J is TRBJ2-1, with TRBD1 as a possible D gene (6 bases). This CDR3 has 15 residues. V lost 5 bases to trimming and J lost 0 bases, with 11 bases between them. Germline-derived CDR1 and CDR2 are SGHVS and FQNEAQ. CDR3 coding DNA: TGTGCCAGCAGCAATACAGGGAGCTCCTACAATGAGCAGTTCTTC. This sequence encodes CASSNTGSSYNEQFF.

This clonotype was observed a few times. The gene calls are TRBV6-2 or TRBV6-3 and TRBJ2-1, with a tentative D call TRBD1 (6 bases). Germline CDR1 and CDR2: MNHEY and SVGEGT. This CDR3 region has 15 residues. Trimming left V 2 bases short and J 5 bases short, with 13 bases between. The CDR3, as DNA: TGTGCCAGCAGTTACCTGGGGGCAGGTAACAATGAGCAGTTCTTC. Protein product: CASSYLGAGNNEQFF.

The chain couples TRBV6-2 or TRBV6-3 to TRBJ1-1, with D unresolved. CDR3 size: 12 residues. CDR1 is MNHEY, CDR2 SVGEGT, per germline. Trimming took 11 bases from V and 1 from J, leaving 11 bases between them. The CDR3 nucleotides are TGTGCCGGCCGGGGTCAGAACACTGAAGCTTTCTTT. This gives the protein CAGRGQNTEAFF.

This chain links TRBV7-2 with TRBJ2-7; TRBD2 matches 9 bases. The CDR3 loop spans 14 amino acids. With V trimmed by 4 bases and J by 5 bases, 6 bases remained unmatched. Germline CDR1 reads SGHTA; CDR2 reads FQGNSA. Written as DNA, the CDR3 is TGTGCCAGCAGCTCACCGAGCGGGAGGAACGAGCAGTACTTC. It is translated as CASSSPSGRNEQYF. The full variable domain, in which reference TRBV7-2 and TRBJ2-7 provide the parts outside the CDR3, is GAGVSQSPSNKVTEKGKDVELRCDPISGHTALYWYRQSLGQGLEFLIYFQGNSAPDKSGLPSDRFSAERTGGSVSTLTIQRTQQEDSAVYLCASSSPSGRNEQYFGPGTRLTVT.

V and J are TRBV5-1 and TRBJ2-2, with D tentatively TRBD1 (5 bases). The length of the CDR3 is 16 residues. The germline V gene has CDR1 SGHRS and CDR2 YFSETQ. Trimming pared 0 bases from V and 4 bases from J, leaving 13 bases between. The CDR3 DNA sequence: TGCGCCAGCAGCTTGGTTGGACCTCAGGGCACCGGGGAGCTGTTTTTT. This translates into CASSLVGPQGTGELFF.

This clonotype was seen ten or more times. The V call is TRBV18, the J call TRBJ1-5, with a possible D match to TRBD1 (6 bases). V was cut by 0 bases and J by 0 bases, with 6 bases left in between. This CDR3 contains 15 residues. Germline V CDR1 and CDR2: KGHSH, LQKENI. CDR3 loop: CASSPPGASNQPQHF. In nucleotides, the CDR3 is TGTGCCAGCTCACCACCGGGGGCTAGCAATCAGCCCCAGCATTTT.

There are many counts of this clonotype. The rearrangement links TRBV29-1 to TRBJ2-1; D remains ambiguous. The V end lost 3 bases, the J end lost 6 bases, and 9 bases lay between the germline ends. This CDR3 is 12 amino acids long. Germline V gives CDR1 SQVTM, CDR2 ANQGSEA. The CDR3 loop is CSVDRHGNEQFF. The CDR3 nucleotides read TGCAGCGTTGATAGACACGGCAATGAGCAGTTCTTC.

The CDR3 here is CASSPIPGQVSSYEQYF. The CDR3 DNA is TGTGCCAGCTCACCCATCCCCGGACAGGTGAGCTCCTACGAGCAGTACTTC. J is TRBJ2-7 and V is TRBV18, with 7 bases aligning to TRBD1. V was pared by 3 bases and J by 0 bases, with 11 bases of the junction left unmatched. Germline V lookup: CDR1 KGHSH, CDR2 LQKENI. The CDR3 is made up of 17 amino acids.

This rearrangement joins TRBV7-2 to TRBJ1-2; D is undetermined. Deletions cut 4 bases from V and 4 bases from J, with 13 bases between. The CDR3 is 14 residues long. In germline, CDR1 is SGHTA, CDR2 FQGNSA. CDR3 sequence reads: CASSYISPTYGYTF. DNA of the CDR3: TGTGCCAGCAGCTACATTAGTCCGACCTATGGCTACACCTTC.

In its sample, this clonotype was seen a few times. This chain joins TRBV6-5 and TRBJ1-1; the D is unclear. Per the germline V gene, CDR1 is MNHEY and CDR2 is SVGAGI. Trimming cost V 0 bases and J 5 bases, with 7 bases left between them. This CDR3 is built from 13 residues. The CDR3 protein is CASSYSIETEAFF. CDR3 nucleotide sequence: TGTGCCAGCAGTTACTCTATAGAAACTGAAGCTTTCTTT.

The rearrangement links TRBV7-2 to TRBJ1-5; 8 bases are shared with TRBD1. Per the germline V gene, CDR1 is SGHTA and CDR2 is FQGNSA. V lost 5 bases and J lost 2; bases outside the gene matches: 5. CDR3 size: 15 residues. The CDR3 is CASSPQTGGNQPQHF. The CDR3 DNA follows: TGTGCCAGCAGCCCCCAGACAGGGGGCAATCAGCCCCAGCATTTT.

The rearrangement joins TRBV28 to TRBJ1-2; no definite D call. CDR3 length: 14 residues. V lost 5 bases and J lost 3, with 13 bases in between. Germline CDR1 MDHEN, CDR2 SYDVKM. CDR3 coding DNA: TGTGCCAGCAGTCCTTTGGACGATGACTATGGCTACACCTTC. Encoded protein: CASSPLDDDYGYTF.

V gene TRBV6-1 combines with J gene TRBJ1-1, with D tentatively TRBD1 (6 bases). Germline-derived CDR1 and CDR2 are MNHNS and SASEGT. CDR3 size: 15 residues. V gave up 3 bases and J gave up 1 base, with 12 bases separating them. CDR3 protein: CASSDVDRPNTEAFF. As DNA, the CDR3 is TGTGCCAGCAGTGATGTGGACAGACCGAACACTGAAGCTTTCTTT.

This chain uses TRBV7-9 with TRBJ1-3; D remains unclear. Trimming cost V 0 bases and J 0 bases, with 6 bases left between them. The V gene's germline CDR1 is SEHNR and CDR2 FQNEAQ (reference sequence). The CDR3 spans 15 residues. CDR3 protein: CASSLAQYSGNTIYF. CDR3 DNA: TGTGCCAGCAGCTTAGCACAGTACTCTGGAAACACCATATATTTT.

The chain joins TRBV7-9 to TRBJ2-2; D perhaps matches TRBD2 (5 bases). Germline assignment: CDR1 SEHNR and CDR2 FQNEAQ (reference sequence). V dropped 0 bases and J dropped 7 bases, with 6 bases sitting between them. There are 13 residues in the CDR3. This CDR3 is CASSLAEDGELFF. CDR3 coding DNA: TGTGCCAGCAGCTTAGCGGAGGACGGGGAGCTGTTTTTT.

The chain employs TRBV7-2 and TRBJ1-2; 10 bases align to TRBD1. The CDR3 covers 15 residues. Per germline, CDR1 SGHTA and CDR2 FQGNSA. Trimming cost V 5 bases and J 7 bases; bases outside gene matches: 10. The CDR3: CASSADRGRGRGYTF. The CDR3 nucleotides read TGTGCCAGCAGCGCAGACAGGGGGCGAGGGCGTGGCTACACCTTC.

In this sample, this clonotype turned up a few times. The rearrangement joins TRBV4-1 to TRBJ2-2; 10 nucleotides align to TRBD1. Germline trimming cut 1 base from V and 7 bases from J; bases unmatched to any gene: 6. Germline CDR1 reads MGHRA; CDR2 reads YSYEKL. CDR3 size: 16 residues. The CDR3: CASSQVGTGDHGELFF. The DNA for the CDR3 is TGCGCCAGCAGCCAAGTGGGGACAGGGGACCACGGGGAGCTGTTTTTT.

CDR3 in DNA: TGCGCCAGCAGCCACGGGAGGCTAGCGGGAGGCAATGAGCAGTTCTTC. Protein sequence: CASSHGRLAGGNEQFF. The chain carries TRBV4-1 and TRBJ2-1, with TRBD2 matching 11 bases. The germline CDR1 and CDR2 sequences are MGHRA and YSYEKL. Trimming cost V 3 bases and J 6 bases; bases outside gene matches: 7. The CDR3 runs 16 residues.

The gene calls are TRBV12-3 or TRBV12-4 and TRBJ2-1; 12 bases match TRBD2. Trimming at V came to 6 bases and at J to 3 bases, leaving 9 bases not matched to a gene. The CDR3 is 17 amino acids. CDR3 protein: CASSATSGSTRYNEQFF. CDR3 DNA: TGTGCCAGCAGCGCGACTAGCGGGAGTACGCGCTACAATGAGCAGTTCTTC.

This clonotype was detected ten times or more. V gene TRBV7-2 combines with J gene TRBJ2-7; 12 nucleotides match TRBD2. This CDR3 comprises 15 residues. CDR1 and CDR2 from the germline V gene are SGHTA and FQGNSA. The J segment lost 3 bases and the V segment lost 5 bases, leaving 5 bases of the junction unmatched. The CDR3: CASSLRTSGIYEQYF. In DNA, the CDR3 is TGTGCCAGCAGCCTGCGGACTAGCGGGATCTACGAGCAGTACTTC.